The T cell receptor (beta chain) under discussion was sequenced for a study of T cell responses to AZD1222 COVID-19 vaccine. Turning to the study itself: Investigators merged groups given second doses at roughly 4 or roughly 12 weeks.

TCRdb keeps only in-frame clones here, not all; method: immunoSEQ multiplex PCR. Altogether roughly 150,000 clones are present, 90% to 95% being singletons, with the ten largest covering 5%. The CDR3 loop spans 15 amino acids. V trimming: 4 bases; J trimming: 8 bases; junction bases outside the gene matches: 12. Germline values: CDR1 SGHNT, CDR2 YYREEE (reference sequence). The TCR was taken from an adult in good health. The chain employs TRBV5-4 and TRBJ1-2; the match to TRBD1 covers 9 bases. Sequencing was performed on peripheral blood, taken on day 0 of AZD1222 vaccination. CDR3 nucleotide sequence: TGTGCCAGCAGCCCGCAACCGGGACAGGGAGCCGGCTACACCTTC. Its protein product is CASSPQPGQGAGYTF. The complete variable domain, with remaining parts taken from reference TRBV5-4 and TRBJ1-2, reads ETGVTQSPTHLIKTRGQQVTLRCSSQSGHNTVSWYQQALGQGPQFIFQYYREEENGRGNFPPRFSGLQFPNYSSELNVNALELDDSALYLCASSPQPGQGAGYTFGSGTRLTVV.